The clone carrying this TCR beta chain was counted ten times or more. TCRdb called the 5' RACE reads again in MiXCR, with one record for every CDR3 protein. The sample lists around 47,000 distinct CDR3 sequences, about 7% seen once, with approximately 15% in the top ten. The data stem from a study of T cells after yellow fever vaccination. Overall study context: SMART-Seq v4 Ultra Low Input handled preparation of low-cell-number fractions.

CDR3 size: 14 residues. Trimming cost V 8 bases and J 3 bases; bases outside gene matches: 8. Germline V CDR1 and CDR2: SQVTM, ANQGSEA. Points from the study as a whole: Contamination of FACS-sorted repertoires by abundant clonotypes from the bulk population could occur. A faster peak, day 5 versus 15, was reached by the weaker secondary response.

The specimen comprised CD8+ T cells not binding an NS4B(214-222) dextramer, sorted from PBMCs, sampled 45 days after the yellow fever booster vaccination. The gene calls are TRBV29-1 and TRBJ2-3; 10 bases fit TRBD2. This TCR derives from a man aged 25-45 years who received the YFV17D yellow fever vaccine. The CDR3 region is CSLSGGVLTDTQYF. Written as DNA, the CDR3 is TGCAGCCTAAGCGGGGGGGTACTTACAGATACGCAGTATTTT.